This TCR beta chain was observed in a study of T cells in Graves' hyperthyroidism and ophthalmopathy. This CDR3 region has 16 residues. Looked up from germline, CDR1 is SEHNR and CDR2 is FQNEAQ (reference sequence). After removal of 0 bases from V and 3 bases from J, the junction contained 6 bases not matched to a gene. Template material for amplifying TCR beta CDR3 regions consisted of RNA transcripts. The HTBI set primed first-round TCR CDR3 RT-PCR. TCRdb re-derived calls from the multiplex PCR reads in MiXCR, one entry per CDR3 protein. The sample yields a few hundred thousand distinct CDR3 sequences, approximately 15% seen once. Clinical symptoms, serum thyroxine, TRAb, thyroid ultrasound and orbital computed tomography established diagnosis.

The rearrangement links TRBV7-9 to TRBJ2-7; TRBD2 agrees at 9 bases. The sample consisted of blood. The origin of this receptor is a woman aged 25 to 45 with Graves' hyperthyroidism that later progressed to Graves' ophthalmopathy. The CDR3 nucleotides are TGTGCCAGCAGCTTAGCCCTAGCGGGACCAAACTACGAGCAGTACTTC. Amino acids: CASSLALAGPNYEQYF.